Listed below are T cell receptor beta chains from one sample, sequenced in a study of cytomegalovirus exposure and HLA in healthy donors. Sequencing used immunoSEQ multiplex PCR; TCRdb keeps in-frame clones, though not all of them. The sample consists of about 200,000 clones, about four fifths of them appearing once. Material for sequencing was PBMCs. The receptors were gathered from a man aged 25-40 years in good health and CMV-seronegative. CDR3s include the opening cysteine and the closing phenylalanine or tryptophan. D genes are given only for firm matches. The size field is filled for only some rows; it gives once, few, many or a size class.

V gene: TRBV28; D gene: TRBD1; clone size: -; J gene: TRBJ1-5; CDR3 protein: CASSLMQGANQPQHF; CDR3 DNA: TGTGCCAGCAGTTTAATGCAGGGGGCCAATCAGCCCCAGCATTTT
V gene: TRBV4-2; D gene: -; clone size: few; J gene: TRBJ1-4; CDR3 protein: CASSQAGTSNEKLFF; CDR3 DNA: TGTGCCAGCAGCCAAGCAGGGACTTCTAATGAAAAACTGTTTTTT
V gene: TRBV29-1; D gene: -; clone size: -; J gene: TRBJ2-5; CDR3 protein: CSVTTITGETQYF; CDR3 DNA: TGCAGCGTTACTACTATTACGGGGGAGACCCAGTACTTC
V gene: TRBV28; D gene: -; clone size: -; J gene: TRBJ2-6; CDR3 protein: CASTSPFGRTATGASVLTF; CDR3 DNA: TGTGCCAGCACGTCGCCCTTCGGCCGGACAGCAACTGGGGCCAGCGTCCTGACTTTC
V gene: TRBV15; D gene: -; clone size: few; J gene: TRBJ2-7; CDR3 protein: CATSKADNEQYF; CDR3 DNA: TGTGCCACCAGCAAAGCGGATAACGAGCAGTACTTC
V gene: TRBV5-1; D gene: TRBD2; clone size: -; J gene: TRBJ2-2; CDR3 protein: CASSFTSGVNGELFF; CDR3 DNA: TGCGCCAGCAGCTTTACTAGCGGGGTTAACGGGGAGCTGTTTTTT
V gene: TRBV21-1; D gene: -; clone size: -; J gene: TRBJ2-2; CDR3 protein: CASSTTGFPGELFF; CDR3 DNA: TGTGCCAGCAGCACTACAGGGTTTCCCGGGGAGCTGTTTTTT
V gene: TRBV28; D gene: -; clone size: -; J gene: TRBJ1-1; CDR3 protein: CASSYPTGEAFF; CDR3 DNA: TGTGCCAGCAGTTACCCGACGGGGGAAGCTTTCTTT
V gene: TRBV27; D gene: -; clone size: -; J gene: TRBJ1-2; CDR3 protein: CASSFQGFYGYTF; CDR3 DNA: TGTGCCAGCAGTTTCCAGGGTTTTTATGGCTACACCTTC
V gene: TRBV4-3; D gene: TRBD1; clone size: -; J gene: TRBJ1-4; CDR3 protein: CASSQDIRGDEKLFF; CDR3 DNA: TGCGCCAGCAGCCAAGATATCAGGGGGGATGAAAAACTGTTTTTT
V gene: TRBV27; D gene: TRBD1; clone size: -; J gene: TRBJ1-1; CDR3 protein: CASQIARGSTEAFF; CDR3 DNA: TGTGCCAGCCAAATCGCCAGGGGGAGCACTGAAGCTTTCTTT
V gene: TRBV28; D gene: TRBD1; clone size: few; J gene: TRBJ2-7; CDR3 protein: CASSPPLGQGDYEQYF; CDR3 DNA: TGTGCCAGCAGTCCTCCCCTCGGACAGGGAGACTACGAGCAGTACTTC
V gene: TRBV7-9; D gene: TRBD1; clone size: few; J gene: TRBJ1-2; CDR3 protein: CASSAGTGGYGYTF; CDR3 DNA: TGTGCCAGCAGTGCTGGGACAGGGGGCTATGGCTACACCTTC
V gene: TRBV27; D gene: TRBD1; clone size: -; J gene: TRBJ2-3; CDR3 protein: CASSFRGLAHFPTDTQYF; CDR3 DNA: TGTGCCAGCAGTTTTAGGGGGCTAGCTCACTTCCCCACAGATACGCAGTATTTT
V gene: TRBV2; D gene: -; clone size: once; J gene: TRBJ2-3; CDR3 protein: CASSDMGTLGTDTQYF; CDR3 DNA: TGTGCCAGCAGTGATATGGGGACTCTGGGCACAGATACGCAGTATTTT
V gene: TRBV6-1; D gene: TRBD1; clone size: -; J gene: TRBJ1-2; CDR3 protein: CASSEPGQGYGYTF; CDR3 DNA: TGTGCCAGCAGTGAACCGGGACAGGGGTATGGCTACACCTTC
V gene: TRBV29-1; D gene: -; clone size: -; J gene: TRBJ1-2; CDR3 protein: CSVVPRTATNYGYTF; CDR3 DNA: TGCAGCGTTGTCCCTCGGACAGCTACCAACTATGGCTACACCTTC
V gene: TRBV2; D gene: TRBD1; clone size: once; J gene: TRBJ1-5; CDR3 protein: CASSGETGSNQPQHF; CDR3 DNA: TGTGCCAGCAGTGGAGAGACAGGGAGCAATCAGCCCCAGCATTTT
V gene: TRBV28; D gene: -; clone size: few; J gene: TRBJ2-3; CDR3 protein: CASSSITDTQYF; CDR3 DNA: TGTGCCAGCAGTTCCATCACAGATACGCAGTATTTT
V gene: TRBV5-1; D gene: TRBD2; clone size: -; J gene: TRBJ2-1; CDR3 protein: CASSLEASGTVGNEQFF; CDR3 DNA: TGCGCCAGCAGCTTGGAGGCTAGCGGCACCGTGGGCAATGAGCAGTTCTTC
V gene: TRBV4-2; D gene: TRBD1; clone size: -; J gene: TRBJ1-3; CDR3 protein: CASSRAGQGATFSGNTIYF; CDR3 DNA: TGTGCCAGCAGCCGAGCGGGACAGGGTGCCACGTTCTCTGGAAACACCATATATTTT
V gene: TRBV15; D gene: TRBD1; clone size: -; J gene: TRBJ1-1; CDR3 protein: CATSRGRDRGEAFF; CDR3 DNA: TGTGCCACCAGCAGAGGCCGGGACAGGGGAGAAGCTTTCTTT
V gene: TRBV7-8; D gene: -; clone size: -; J gene: TRBJ2-7; CDR3 protein: CASSLEPRGQIQDFSYEQYF; CDR3 DNA: TGTGCCAGCAGCTTAGAACCCAGGGGTCAGATACAGGACTTTTCCTACGAGCAGTACTTC
V gene: TRBV5-1; D gene: TRBD1; clone size: -; J gene: TRBJ2-2; CDR3 protein: CASSFLTSGGTGELFF; CDR3 DNA: TGCGCCAGCAGCTTCCTAACCTCAGGGGGCACCGGGGAGCTGTTTTTT
V gene: TRBV16; D gene: TRBD1; clone size: once; J gene: TRBJ2-7; CDR3 protein: CASSVRQGTYEQYF; CDR3 DNA: TGTGCCAGCAGCGTACGACAGGGGACCTACGAGCAGTACTTC
V gene: TRBV9; D gene: TRBD2; clone size: -; J gene: TRBJ2-3; CDR3 protein: CASSDSGGRTDTQYF; CDR3 DNA: TGTGCCAGCAGCGATAGCGGGGGACGCACAGATACGCAGTATTTT
V gene: TRBV11-3; D gene: -; clone size: -; J gene: TRBJ2-7; CDR3 protein: CASSLGGGITYEQYF; CDR3 DNA: TGTGCCAGCAGCTTAGGCGGGGGCATTACCTACGAGCAGTACTTC
V gene: TRBV6-6; D gene: -; clone size: -; J gene: TRBJ1-5; CDR3 protein: CASSPLGGNQPQHF; CDR3 DNA: TGTGCCAGCAGCCCCTTGGGCGGCAATCAGCCCCAGCATTTT
V gene: TRBV2; D gene: -; clone size: -; J gene: TRBJ2-7; CDR3 protein: CATENRILGAYEQYF; CDR3 DNA: TGTGCCACCGAAAACCGGATCTTAGGGGCCTACGAGCAGTACTTC
V gene: TRBV5-5; D gene: TRBD1; clone size: -; J gene: TRBJ1-6; CDR3 protein: CASSLATGQYNSPLHF; CDR3 DNA: TGTGCCAGCAGCTTGGCCACGGGACAGTATAATTCACCCCTCCACTTT
V gene: TRBV4-3; D gene: -; clone size: few; J gene: TRBJ2-7; CDR3 protein: CASSQDTWGRGNYEQYF; CDR3 DNA: TGCGCCAGCAGCCAAGATACGTGGGGGCGGGGGAACTACGAGCAGTACTTC
V gene: TRBV28; D gene: -; clone size: -; J gene: TRBJ1-1; CDR3 protein: CAINYQGGTEAFF; CDR3 DNA: TGTGCCATAAATTATCAGGGAGGCACTGAAGCTTTCTTT
V gene: TRBV6-1; D gene: -; clone size: few; J gene: TRBJ1-1; CDR3 protein: CASSRAQGYTEAFF; CDR3 DNA: TGTGCCAGCAGTCGCGCCCAGGGCTACACTGAAGCTTTCTTT
V gene: TRBV11-2; D gene: TRBD1; clone size: -; J gene: TRBJ2-5; CDR3 protein: CASRTTGATGTQYF; CDR3 DNA: TGTGCCAGCAGGACGACAGGGGCAACGGGGACCCAGTACTTC
V gene: TRBV6-5; D gene: -; clone size: -; J gene: TRBJ1-4; CDR3 protein: CASSPWRALGEKLFF; CDR3 DNA: TGTGCCAGCAGCCCCTGGCGGGCCCTAGGGGAAAAACTGTTTTTT
V gene: TRBV5-1; D gene: -; clone size: -; J gene: TRBJ1-1; CDR3 protein: CASSLDPRVEVMNTEAFF; CDR3 DNA: TGCGCCAGCAGCTTGGACCCCAGGGTTGAGGTTATGAACACTGAAGCTTTCTTT
V gene: TRBV5-1; D gene: -; clone size: -; J gene: TRBJ1-3; CDR3 protein: CASALGLSGNTIYF; CDR3 DNA: TGCGCCAGCGCGTTGGGACTCTCTGGAAACACCATATATTTT
V gene: TRBV5-1; D gene: TRBD1; clone size: once; J gene: TRBJ2-4; CDR3 protein: CASSPELTTGLNIQYF; CDR3 DNA: TGCGCCAGCAGCCCGGAGCTAACGACAGGGCTGAACATTCAGTACTTC
V gene: TRBV19; D gene: TRBD1; clone size: -; J gene: TRBJ1-2; CDR3 protein: CASNQGARVYGYTF; CDR3 DNA: TGTGCCAGTAATCAGGGGGCGCGAGTCTATGGCTACACCTTC
V gene: TRBV7-9; D gene: TRBD2; clone size: -; J gene: TRBJ2-1; CDR3 protein: CASSLVLADPSYNEQFF; CDR3 DNA: TGTGCCAGCAGCTTAGTTCTAGCGGATCCGTCCTACAATGAGCAGTTCTTC
V gene: TRBV27; D gene: -; clone size: -; J gene: TRBJ2-7; CDR3 protein: CASSWGSATNEQYF; CDR3 DNA: TGTGCCAGCAGTTGGGGTAGCGCTACCAACGAGCAGTACTTC
V gene: TRBV2; D gene: -; clone size: once; J gene: TRBJ2-7; CDR3 protein: CASSEDRISYEQYF; CDR3 DNA: TGTGCCAGCAGTGAAGACAGGATCTCCTACGAGCAGTACTTC